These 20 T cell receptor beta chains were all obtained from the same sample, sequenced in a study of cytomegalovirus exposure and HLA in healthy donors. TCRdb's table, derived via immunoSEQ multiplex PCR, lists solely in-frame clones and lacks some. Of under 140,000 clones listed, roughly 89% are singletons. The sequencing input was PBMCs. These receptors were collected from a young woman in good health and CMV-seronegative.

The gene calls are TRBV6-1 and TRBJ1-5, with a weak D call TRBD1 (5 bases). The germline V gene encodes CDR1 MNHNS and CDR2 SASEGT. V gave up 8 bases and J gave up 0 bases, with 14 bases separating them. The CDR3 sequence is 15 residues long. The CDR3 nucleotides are TGTGCCAGCGTAACAGGCCACGTTAGCAATCAGCCCCAGCATTTT. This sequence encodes CASVTGHVSNQPQHF.

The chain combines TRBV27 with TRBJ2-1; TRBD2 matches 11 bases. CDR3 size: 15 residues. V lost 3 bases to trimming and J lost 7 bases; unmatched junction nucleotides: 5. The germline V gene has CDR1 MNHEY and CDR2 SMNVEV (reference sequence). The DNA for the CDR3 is TGTGCCAGCAGTTTTCCTAGCGGGGGGAGAAATGAGCAGTTCTTC. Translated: CASSFPSGGRNEQFF.

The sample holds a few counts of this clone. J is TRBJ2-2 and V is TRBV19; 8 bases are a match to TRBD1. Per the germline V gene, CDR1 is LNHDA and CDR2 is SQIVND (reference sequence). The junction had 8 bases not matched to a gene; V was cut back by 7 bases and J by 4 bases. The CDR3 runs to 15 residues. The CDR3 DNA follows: TGTGCCAGTATCCCCGACAGGGGTGGCACCGGGGAGCTGTTTTTT. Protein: CASIPDRGGTGELFF.

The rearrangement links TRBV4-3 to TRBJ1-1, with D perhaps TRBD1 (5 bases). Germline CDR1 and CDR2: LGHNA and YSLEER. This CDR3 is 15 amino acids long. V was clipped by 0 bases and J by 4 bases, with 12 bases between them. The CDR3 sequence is CASSQDKGVGTEAFF. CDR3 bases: TGCGCCAGCAGCCAAGATAAAGGGGTGGGCACTGAAGCTTTCTTT.

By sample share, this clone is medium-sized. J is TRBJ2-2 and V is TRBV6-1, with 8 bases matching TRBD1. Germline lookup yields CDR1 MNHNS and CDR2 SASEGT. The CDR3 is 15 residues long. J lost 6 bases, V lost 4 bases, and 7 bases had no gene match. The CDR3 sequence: CASSGGQGGAGELFF. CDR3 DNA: TGTGCCAGCAGTGGCGGACAGGGCGGGGCCGGGGAGCTGTTTTTT.

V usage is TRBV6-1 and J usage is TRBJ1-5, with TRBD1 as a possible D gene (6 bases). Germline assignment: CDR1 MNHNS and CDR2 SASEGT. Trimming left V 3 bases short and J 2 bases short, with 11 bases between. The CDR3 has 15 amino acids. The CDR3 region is CASSDAQGGNQPQHF. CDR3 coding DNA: TGTGCCAGCAGTGATGCACAGGGTGGCAATCAGCCCCAGCATTTT.

CDR3 nucleotide sequence: TGTGCCAGCAGGTCCGGGACAGGGGGCGCGACCCAGTACTTC. It is translated as CASRSGTGGATQYF. The chain carries TRBV2 and TRBJ2-5; 12 nucleotides line up with TRBD1. V dropped 6 bases and J dropped 7; count of bases not matched to a gene: 6. The CDR3 has 14 amino acids. In germline, CDR1 is SNHLY, CDR2 FYNNEI.

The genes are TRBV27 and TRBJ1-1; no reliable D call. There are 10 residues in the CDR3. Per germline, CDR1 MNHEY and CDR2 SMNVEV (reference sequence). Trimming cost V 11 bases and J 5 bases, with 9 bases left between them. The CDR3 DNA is TGTGCCGCCGGGGAGACTGAAGCTTTCTTT. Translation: CAAGETEAFF.

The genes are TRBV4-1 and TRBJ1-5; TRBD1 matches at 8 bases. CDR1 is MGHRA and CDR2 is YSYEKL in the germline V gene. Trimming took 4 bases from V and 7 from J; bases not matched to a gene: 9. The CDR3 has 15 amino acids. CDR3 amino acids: CASSPTGGAWQPQHF. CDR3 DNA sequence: TGCGCCAGCAGCCCCACAGGGGGAGCGTGGCAGCCCCAGCATTTT.

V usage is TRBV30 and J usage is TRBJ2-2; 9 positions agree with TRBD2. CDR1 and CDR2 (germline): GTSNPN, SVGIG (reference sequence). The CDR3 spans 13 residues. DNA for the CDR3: TGTGCGGGCGGGAGGGCCAACACCGGGGAGCTGTTTTTT. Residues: CAGGRANTGELFF.

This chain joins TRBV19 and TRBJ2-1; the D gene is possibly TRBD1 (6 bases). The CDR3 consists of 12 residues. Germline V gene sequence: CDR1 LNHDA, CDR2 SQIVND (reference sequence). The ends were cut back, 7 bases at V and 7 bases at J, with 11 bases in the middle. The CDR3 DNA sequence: TGTGCCAGTATGGGGGACAAAAATGAGCAGTTCTTC. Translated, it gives CASMGDKNEQFF.

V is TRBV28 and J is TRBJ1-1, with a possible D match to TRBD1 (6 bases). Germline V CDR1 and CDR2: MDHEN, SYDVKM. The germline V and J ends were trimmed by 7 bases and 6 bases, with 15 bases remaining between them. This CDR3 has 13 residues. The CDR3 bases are TGTGCCAGCATTTTGCCTAGGGGGTCTGAAGCTTTCTTT. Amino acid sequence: CASILPRGSEAFF.

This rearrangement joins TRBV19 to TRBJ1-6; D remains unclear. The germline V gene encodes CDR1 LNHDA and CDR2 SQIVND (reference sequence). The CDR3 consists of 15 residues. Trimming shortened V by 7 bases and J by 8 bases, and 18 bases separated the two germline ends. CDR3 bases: TGTGCCAGTAAAGTCCGATCTTCCGGGGATTCACCCCTCCACTTT. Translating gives CASKVRSSGDSPLHF. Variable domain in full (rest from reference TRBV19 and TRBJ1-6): DGGITQSPKYLFRKEGQNVTLSCEQNLNHDAMYWYRQDPGQGLRLIYYSQIVNDFQKGDIAEGYSVSREKKESFPLTVTSAQKNPTAFYLCASKVRSSGDSPLHFGNGTRLTVT.

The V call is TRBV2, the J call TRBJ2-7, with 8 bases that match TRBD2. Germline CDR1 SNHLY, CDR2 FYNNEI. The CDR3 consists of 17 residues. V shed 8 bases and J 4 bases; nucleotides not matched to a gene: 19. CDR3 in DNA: TGTGCCAGCTTTCCCGGGACTAGTAATTCTAGGGGGTACGAGCAGTACTTC. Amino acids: CASFPGTSNSRGYEQYF. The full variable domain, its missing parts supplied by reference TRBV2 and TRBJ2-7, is EPEVTQTPSHQVTQMGQEVILRCVPISNHLYFYWYRQILGQKVEFLVSFYNNEISEKSEIFDDQFSVERPDGSNFTLKIRSTKLEDSAMYFCASFPGTSNSRGYEQYFGPGTRLTVT.

The CDR3 region is CASSILRQGGGQPQHF. The CDR3 nucleotides read TGTGCCAGTAGTATATTGCGACAGGGGGGCGGTCAGCCCCAGCATTTT. This chain uses TRBV19 with TRBJ1-5; TRBD1 matches at 9 bases. The V and J ends lost 2 bases and 6 bases, in that order; junction bases with no gene match: 8. Germline V lookup: CDR1 LNHDA, CDR2 SQIVND (reference sequence). There are 16 residues in the CDR3.

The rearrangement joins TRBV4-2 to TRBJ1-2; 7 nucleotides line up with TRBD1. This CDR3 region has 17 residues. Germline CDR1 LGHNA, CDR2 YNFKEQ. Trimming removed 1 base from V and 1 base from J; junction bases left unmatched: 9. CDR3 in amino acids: CASSQGGSTGFNYGYTF. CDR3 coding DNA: TGTGCCAGCAGCCAAGGCGGCTCGACAGGGTTTAACTATGGCTACACCTTC.

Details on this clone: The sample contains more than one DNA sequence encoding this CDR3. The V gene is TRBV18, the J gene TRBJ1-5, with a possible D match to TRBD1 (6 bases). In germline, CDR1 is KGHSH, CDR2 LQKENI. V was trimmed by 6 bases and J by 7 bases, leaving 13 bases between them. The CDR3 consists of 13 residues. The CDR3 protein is CASSPQGGQPQHF. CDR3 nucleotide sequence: TGTGCCAGCTCGCCCCAAGGGGGACAGCCCCAGCATTTT.

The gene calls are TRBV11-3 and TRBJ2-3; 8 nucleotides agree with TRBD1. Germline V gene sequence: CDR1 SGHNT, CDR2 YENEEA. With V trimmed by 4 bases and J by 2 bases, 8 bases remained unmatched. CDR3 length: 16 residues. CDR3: CASSWRAGGNTDTQYF. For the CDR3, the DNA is TGTGCCAGCAGCTGGCGGGCAGGGGGCAACACAGATACGCAGTATTTT.

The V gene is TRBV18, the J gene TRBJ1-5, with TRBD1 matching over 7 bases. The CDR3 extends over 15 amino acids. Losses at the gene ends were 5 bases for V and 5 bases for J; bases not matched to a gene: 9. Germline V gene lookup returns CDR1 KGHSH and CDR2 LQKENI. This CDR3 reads CASSSTGSSHQPQHF. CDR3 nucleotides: TGTGCCAGCTCATCGACAGGGAGTTCGCATCAGCCCCAGCATTTT.

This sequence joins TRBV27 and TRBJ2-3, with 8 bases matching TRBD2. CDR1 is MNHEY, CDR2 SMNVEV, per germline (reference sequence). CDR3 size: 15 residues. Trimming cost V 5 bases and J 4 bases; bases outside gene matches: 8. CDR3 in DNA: TGTGCCAGCAGTACACCGGGACTAGGGGCAGATACGCAGTATTTT. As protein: CASSTPGLGADTQYF.